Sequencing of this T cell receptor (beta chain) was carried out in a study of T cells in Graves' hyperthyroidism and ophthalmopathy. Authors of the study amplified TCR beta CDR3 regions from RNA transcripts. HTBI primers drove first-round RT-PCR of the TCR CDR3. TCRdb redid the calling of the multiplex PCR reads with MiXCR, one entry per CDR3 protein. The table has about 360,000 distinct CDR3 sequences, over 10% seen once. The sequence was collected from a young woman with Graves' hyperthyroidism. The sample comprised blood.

CDR3 loop: CASSTDSAASTF. The CDR3 DNA reads as TGTGCCAGCAGCACCGACTCGGCTGCTTCCACCTTC. This sequence joins TRBV6-2 or TRBV6-3 and TRBJ1-2, with unresolved D. V lost 6 bases and J lost 13, with 18 bases in between. Per germline, CDR1 MNHEY and CDR2 SVGEGT. The CDR3 has 12 residues.